The rows below give T cell receptor beta chains drawn from one sample of a study of T cells after posttransplantation cyclophosphamide. Data came from immunoSEQ multiplex PCR; TCRdb stores just in-frame clones and leaves some out. The repertoire consists of more than 15,000 clones, with about nine tenths occurring once and the leading ten covering less than 4%. The sample in question was PBMCs, obtained after an allogeneic stem cell transplant with a calcineurin inhibitor and methotrexate. These TCRs come from a male patient between 45 and 59 years old who received an allogeneic stem cell transplant from an unrelated donor, was CMV-positive, and had chronic GVHD only. Some T cells may be supplied by the graft donor. The CDR3 runs from the conserved cysteine through the conserved F or W. The order of the fields is J gene, D gene, clone size, V gene, CDR3 DNA, CDR3 protein. The D gene is left open where the match is weak. Clone sizes are given selectively: once, few, many, or a class where the clone is expanded.

TRBJ2-7	-	-	TRBV7-8	TGTGCCAGCAGCAGACTCCGGGACAAGCCCTACGAGCAGTACTTC	CASSRLRDKPYEQYF
TRBJ1-5	-	-	TRBV5-3	TGTGCCAGAAGCTTGATCCGGGAGTTAACAGGGCCCCAGCATTTT	CARSLIRELTGPQHF
TRBJ2-2	TRBD2	-	TRBV2	TGTGCCAGCAGTCAAGCGGGACTCAACACCGGGGAGCTGTTTTTT	CASSQAGLNTGELFF
TRBJ1-4	TRBD1	-	TRBV7-7	TGTGCCAGCAGCTCCGATCTTGGACAGGCTAATGAAAAACTGTTTTTT	CASSSDLGQANEKLFF
TRBJ2-7	TRBD1	once	TRBV6-5	TGTGCCAGCAAGCAACAGGGGAACGAGCAGTACTTC	CASKQQGNEQYF
TRBJ2-7	TRBD2	-	TRBV4-2	TGTGCCAGCAGCCAATTAGCGGGAGGAACCTACGAGCAGTACTTC	CASSQLAGGTYEQYF
TRBJ2-3	-	-	TRBV27	TGTGCCAGCAGTTCCTTAGCCTCCCTACCCTCCACAGATACGCAGTATTTT	CASSSLASLPSTDTQYF
TRBJ2-1	TRBD2	-	TRBV7-3	TGTGCCAGCAGCCCCGGACTAGCGGGTTACAATGAGCAGTTCTTC	CASSPGLAGYNEQFF
TRBJ2-5	TRBD2	-	TRBV7-6	TGTGCCAGCAGCACGTCGACTAGCGGGAGAGGGACCCAGTACTTC	CASSTSTSGRGTQYF
TRBJ2-2	-	-	TRBV6-6	TGTGCCAGCAGTTCGAGTCGGAGGAACACCGGGGAGCTGTTTTTT	CASSSSRRNTGELFF
TRBJ1-1	-	-	TRBV19	TGTGCCAGTAGTATAGACCCCCGGTGGAACACTGAAGCTTTCTTT	CASSIDPRWNTEAFF
TRBJ2-2	TRBD1	-	TRBV14	TGTGCCAGCAGCCAGATTGGACAGGGGGTCCCCGGGGAGCTGTTTTTT	CASSQIGQGVPGELFF
TRBJ2-7	-	-	TRBV29-1	TGCAGCGTTGTCTTATCCTACGAGCAGTACTTC	CSVVLSYEQYF
TRBJ2-3	TRBD2	-	TRBV9	TGTGCCAGCAGCGTAGATCCCACTAGCGCGGGAGTGACAGATACGCAGTATTTT	CASSVDPTSAGVTDTQYF
TRBJ1-1	TRBD1	-	TRBV7-2	TGTGCCAGCAGCCCGGGGACAGGGGGCACTGAAGCTTTCTTT	CASSPGTGGTEAFF
TRBJ2-3	TRBD1	once	TRBV2	TGTGCCAGCAGGCCGGGACAGTACACAGATACGCAGTATTTT	CASRPGQYTDTQYF
TRBJ2-3	TRBD2	-	TRBV10-1	TGCGCCAGCAGTGAGTCGACTAGCGGAGTCACAGATACGCAGTATTTT	CASSESTSGVTDTQYF
TRBJ2-1	TRBD2	-	TRBV27	TGTGCCAGCGGCCCGTTGGGAGGGTACTACAATGAGCAGTTCTTC	CASGPLGGYYNEQFF
TRBJ1-1	-	large	TRBV7-9	TGTGCCAGCAGCCCCCTAGGAAGTGTGAACACTGAAGCTTTCTTT	CASSPLGSVNTEAFF